One sample yielded the 25 T cell receptor beta chains listed below, sequenced in a study of human T cells and chemical hapten exposure. TCRdb re-called the RACE reads through MiXCR, storing one row per CDR3 protein. The table records a few hundred thousand distinct CDR3 sequences, around 4.8% of them present only once. Time point of the sample: patch test 1, 2 weeks after DPC sensitization. Specified treatment: therapeutic diphenylcyclopropenone sensitization with weekly scalp DPC. Specimen: whole blood, collected in connection with sensitization to the hapten diphenylcyclopropenone (DPC). All receptors derive from a woman aged 45-59 years with alopecia areata. Some clones in this sample may be carry-over from other donors' samples.

This clonotype occurred a few times. V gene TRBV27 combines with J gene TRBJ1-6; no definite D call. This CDR3 has 16 residues. Germline CDR1 MNHEY, CDR2 SMNVEV (reference sequence). V lost 7 bases and J 6 bases, leaving 19 bases between the germline ends. CDR3 residues: CASNPRGGWANSPLHF. The CDR3 region has the DNA TGTGCCAGCAACCCGCGGGGTGGATGGGCTAATTCACCCCTCCACTTT.

In DNA form, the CDR3 reads TGCGCCAGCAGCCAAGATTTAACTAGGTGGGAGACCCAGTACTTC. It encodes CASSQDLTRWETQYF. This rearrangement joins TRBV4-1 to TRBJ2-5; D is perhaps TRBD2 (5 bases). The CDR3 runs 15 residues. CDR1 is MGHRA and CDR2 is YSYEKL in the germline V gene. Trimming removed 0 bases from V and 5 bases from J, with 13 bases in between.

This clonotype was seen many times. The chain carries TRBV28 and TRBJ2-4, with D hard to call. The V end was cut by 3 bases, the J end by 0 bases, with 9 bases between. This CDR3 is 15 amino acids long. CDR1 and CDR2 (germline): MDHEN, SYDVKM. CDR3: CASSLPAVAKNIQYF. The CDR3 DNA sequence: TGTGCCAGCAGTTTGCCAGCTGTAGCCAAAAACATTCAGTACTTC.

This clonotype has a count of ten or more. The gene calls are TRBV4-3 and TRBJ2-7, with unresolved D. CDR3 length: 15 amino acids. The germline V gene has CDR1 LGHNA and CDR2 YSLEER. Trimming took off 1 base at V and 2 bases at J, with 12 bases between the two ends. This chain's CDR3 is CASSQGMERAYEQYF. CDR3 bases: TGCGCCAGCAGCCAAGGGATGGAAAGAGCCTACGAGCAGTACTTC.

This clonotype was observed at least ten times. The chain combines TRBV28 with TRBJ1-5; D unresolved. The ends were cut back, 5 bases at V and 1 base at J, with 12 bases in the middle. Germline lookup yields CDR1 MDHEN and CDR2 SYDVKM. The CDR3 consists of 15 residues. The CDR3 sequence: CASSPRLRSNQPQHF. The DNA of the CDR3 is TGTGCCAGCAGTCCACGCCTCAGGAGCAATCAGCCCCAGCATTTT.

This clonotype showed up many times. CDR3 residues: CASSFSDSTDTQYF. CDR3 bases: TGTGCCAGCAGCTTCTCCGACAGCACAGATACGCAGTATTTT. The gene calls are TRBV11-2 and TRBJ2-3; no clear D. The CDR3 covers 14 residues. Trimming took 3 bases from V and 0 from J, leaving 7 bases between them. Germline V lookup: CDR1 SGHAT, CDR2 FQNNGV.

This clonotype was found many times. This chain connects TRBV6-5 to TRBJ1-1, with TRBD1 identical over 8 bases. The germline gives CDR1 MNHEY, CDR2 SVGAGI. Trimming at V came to 6 bases and at J to 5 bases, leaving 5 bases not matched to a gene. The CDR3 covers 13 residues. The CDR3 here is CASRADRGTEAFF. CDR3 bases: TGTGCCAGCAGGGCCGACAGGGGAACTGAAGCTTTCTTT.

This clonotype was seen ten or more times. The V gene is TRBV6-1, the J gene TRBJ2-1; 11 bases line up with TRBD2. Germline trimming cut 10 bases from V and 4 bases from J; bases unmatched to any gene: 9. Germline V gives CDR1 MNHNS, CDR2 SASEGT. The CDR3 length is 15 residues. In nucleotides, the CDR3 is TGTGCCACAAGGGCTAGCGGGGGGTCTTACAATGAGCAGTTCTTC. Translating gives CATRASGGSYNEQFF.

The chain joins TRBV12-3 or TRBV12-4 to TRBJ2-2, with TRBD2 identical over 15 bases. The CDR3 totals 18 residues. V dropped 2 bases and J dropped 4; count of bases not matched to a gene: 5. CDR3 region: CASSLWTSGRASTGELFF. CDR3 sequence (DNA): TGTGCCAGCAGTTTATGGACTAGCGGGAGGGCGAGCACCGGGGAGCTGTTTTTT.

There are many counts of this clonotype. The chain has TRBV10-3 and TRBJ1-4, with TRBD1 matching over 8 bases. CDR1 and CDR2 from the germline V gene are ENHRY and SYGVKD. This CDR3 region has 16 residues. J was trimmed by 5 bases and V by 2 bases; bases with no gene match: 7. The CDR3, as DNA: TGTGCCATCAGTGAGATAGGGCAGGGGGCGAATGAAAAACTGTTTTTT. Its protein is CAISEIGQGANEKLFF.

This clonotype was seen at least ten times. J is TRBJ1-1 and V is TRBV3-1; D is possibly TRBD1 (5 bases). Germline V gene data show CDR1 as LGHDT and CDR2 as YNNKEL (reference sequence). V was trimmed by 7 bases and J by 11 bases, leaving 17 bases between them. The CDR3 totals 12 residues. Here the CDR3 DNA reads TGTGCCAGCACCCGTAGAACAGGCAAGGCTTTCTTT. Translation gives CASTRRTGKAFF.

This clonotype was observed at least ten times. The genes are TRBV15 and TRBJ2-7; maybe TRBD2 (6 bases). V was clipped by 0 bases and J by 7 bases, with 10 bases between them. In germline, CDR1 is LNHNV, CDR2 YYDKDF (reference sequence). This CDR3 contains 13 residues. Here the CDR3 reads CATSRDLAGEQYF. Written as DNA, the CDR3 is TGTGCCACCAGCAGAGATTTGGCGGGGGAGCAGTACTTC.

This sequence joins TRBV13 and TRBJ1-1, with D possibly matching TRBD1 (5 bases). The CDR3 is 14 residues long. Germline CDR1 PRHDT, CDR2 FYEKMQ (reference sequence). The ends were cut back, 3 bases at V and 6 bases at J, with 14 bases in the middle. Written as DNA, the CDR3 is TGTGCCAGCAGCTTGGGCAGGGAAGGGGCTGAAGCTTTCTTT. Its protein is CASSLGREGAEAFF.

This clonotype was observed at least ten times. This sequence joins TRBV4-1 and TRBJ2-2, with 9 bases identical to TRBD2. Germline V lookup: CDR1 MGHRA, CDR2 YSYEKL. The junction had 9 bases not matched to a gene; V was cut back by 0 bases and J by 4 bases. This CDR3 spans 18 amino acids. CDR3 in amino acids: CASSQERLAGTLTGELFF. CDR3 DNA sequence: TGCGCCAGCAGCCAAGAGAGGCTAGCGGGGACCCTCACCGGGGAGCTGTTTTTT.

This chain links TRBV27 with TRBJ2-1; D is possibly TRBD1 or TRBD2 (5 bases each). Germline lookup yields CDR1 MNHEY and CDR2 SMNVEV (reference sequence). V shed 5 bases and J shed 1 base, with 18 bases lying between them. The length of the CDR3 is 17 residues. For the CDR3, the DNA is TGTGCCAGCAGTCCCCGAGGTGGGGGTCATTCCTACAATGAGCAGTTCTTC. Protein: CASSPRGGGHSYNEQFF.

The table lists this clonotype with a few counts. Written as DNA, the CDR3 is TGTGCCAGCAGTGAATTAAGCTTGAGCCAGGATACGCAGTATTTT. Translation gives CASSELSLSQDTQYF. The chain employs TRBV2 and TRBJ2-3; unclear D gene. CDR1 SNHLY and CDR2 FYNNEI come from the germline V gene. CDR3 length: 15 amino acids. Trimming cost V 2 bases and J 6 bases, with 15 bases left between them.

This clonotype was recorded at least ten times. The chain has TRBV6-5 and TRBJ1-1; D call uncertain. Deletions cut 0 bases from V and 3 bases from J, with 8 bases between. Germline V CDR1 and CDR2: MNHEY, SVGAGI. The CDR3 extends over 14 amino acids. The CDR3 sequence: CASSYSNKHTEAFF. The DNA for the CDR3 is TGTGCCAGCAGTTACTCGAACAAGCACACTGAAGCTTTCTTT.

There are many counts of this clonotype. The rearrangement uses TRBV7-2 and TRBJ1-1; TRBD1 agrees at 8 bases. Germline CDR1 and CDR2: SGHTA and FQGNSA. V shed 5 bases, J shed 3 bases, and the junction held 8 bases outside the gene matches. CDR3 length equals 15 residues. CDR3 in amino acids: CASSRRTGWDTEAFF. The CDR3 nucleotides read TGTGCCAGCAGCCGTAGGACAGGGTGGGACACTGAAGCTTTCTTT. The complete variable domain, with remaining parts taken from reference TRBV7-2 and TRBJ1-1, reads GAGVSQSPSNKVTEKGKDVELRCDPISGHTALYWYRQSLGQGLEFLIYFQGNSAPDKSGLPSDRFSAERTGGSVSTLTIQRTQQEDSAVYLCASSRRTGWDTEAFFGQGTRLTVV.

This clonotype was counted ten times or more. The chain has TRBV29-1 and TRBJ2-1; TRBD2 is a possible D gene (7 bases). CDR3 size: 12 residues. Germline values: CDR1 SQVTM, CDR2 ANQGSEA. V dropped 4 bases and J dropped 9 bases, with 13 bases sitting between them. The CDR3 sequence: CSVAQGGSEQFF. CDR3 nucleotides: TGCAGCGTTGCACAGGGAGGGAGTGAGCAGTTCTTC.

The sample holds a few counts of this clonotype. The V and J genes are TRBV7-7 and TRBJ2-1; 10 bases match TRBD2. In germline, CDR1 is SSHAT, CDR2 FNYEAQ (reference sequence). This CDR3 comprises 15 residues. J gave up 4 bases and V 3 bases, and 3 bases lay outside the gene matches. Here the CDR3 DNA reads TGTGCCAGCAGCTTTGGGACTAGCGAGTACAATGAGCAGTTCTTC. This translates into CASSFGTSEYNEQFF.

Ten or more counts support this clonotype. This chain uses TRBV6-6 with TRBJ1-2; D not resolved. V was pared by 11 bases and J by 6 bases, with 19 bases between. This CDR3 has 13 residues. The germline V gene has CDR1 MNHNY and CDR2 SVGAGI (reference sequence). Here the CDR3 DNA reads TGTGCCTACAAAGACGGGGATCGGGATGGCTACACCTTC. It yields the protein CAYKDGDRDGYTF.

The sample holds many counts of this clonotype. The V and J genes are TRBV12-3 or TRBV12-4 and TRBJ1-1; 8 bases align to TRBD1. The length of the CDR3 is 15 residues. With V trimmed by 3 bases and J by 6 bases, 9 bases remained unmatched. The CDR3 nucleotides read TGTGCCAGCAGTTTCGCCAGGGGGCCCTGGGCTGAAGCTTTCTTT. It codes for CASSFARGPWAEAFF.

In this sample, this clonotype turned up many times. The CDR3, as DNA: TGTGCCAGCAGCCAAGAAGGAGGCATCCTACTAAGCACAGATACGCAGTATTTT. As protein: CASSQEGGILLSTDTQYF. The chain has TRBV5-6 and TRBJ2-3; D possibly corresponds to TRBD2 (5 bases). Per the germline V gene, CDR1 is SGHDT and CDR2 is YYEEEE. Between the trimmed V and J ends, which lost 4 bases and 0 bases, there was a span of 21 bases. This CDR3 is built from 18 residues.

There are many counts of this clonotype. This chain connects TRBV19 to TRBJ1-5; 9 nucleotides align to TRBD1. The junction had 8 bases not matched to a gene; V was cut back by 10 bases and J by 7 bases. The CDR3 runs to 13 residues. The germline CDR1 and CDR2 sequences are LNHDA and SQIVND (reference sequence). CDR3 nucleotides: TGTGCCACCTCCGGGACAGGGTACCAGCCCCAGCATTTT. It encodes CATSGTGYQPQHF.

This clonotype appeared many times. This chain connects TRBV24-1 to TRBJ1-5; D might be TRBD1 (5 bases). Germline loops: CDR1 KGHDR, CDR2 SFDVKD. The CDR3 runs 12 residues. The CDR3 is CDASGGCQPQHF. CDR3 coding DNA: TGTGACGCGTCGGGGGGGTGTCAGCCCCAGCATTTT.